The 23 T cell receptor beta chains in this list originate from one sample, sequenced in a study of blood T cell repertoires in COVID-19 (dated by TCRdb to 2020 to 2021). The protocol used for the library was the immunoSEQ multiplex PCR assay. The immuneACCESS repertoire file appears here via TCRdb, limited to in-frame rearrangements. These files lack a portion of the clones; in checked studies, under half of the deficit traces to unresolved V genes, and the cause of the others is not known. The sample table records nearly 400,000 clones; under 90% of these occur just once. 1.7% of the sample goes to the ten largest clones. The sample taken for sequencing was PBMCs or T cells enriched from blood (not recorded which). The source is a woman aged 25 to 39 who had recovered from COVID-19.

This clone was seen a single time. J is TRBJ2-5 and V is TRBV13, with 12 nucleotides matching TRBD2. The CDR3 extends over 16 amino acids. With V trimmed by 3 bases and J by 5 bases, 7 bases remained unmatched. Germline V CDR1 and CDR2: PRHDT, FYEKMQ (reference sequence). CDR3 DNA sequence: TGTGCCAGCAGCTTTTCGAACCTAGCGGGGGGGGAGACCCAGTACTTC. It encodes CASSFSNLAGGETQYF.

The chain links TRBV6-5 to TRBJ1-4; weak D call: TRBD1 (5 bases). Germline-derived CDR1 and CDR2 are MNHEY and SVGAGI. The V and J ends lost 2 bases and 6 bases respectively, with 13 bases between them. The length of the CDR3 is 15 residues. The CDR3 reads CASSYVRAIYEKLFF. DNA of the CDR3: TGTGCCAGCAGTTACGTCAGGGCCATTTATGAAAAACTGTTTTTT.

This chain uses TRBV3-1 (or the pseudogene TRBV3-2) with TRBJ1-2, with TRBD1 as a possible D gene (6 bases). The germline gives CDR1 LGHDT, CDR2 YNNKEL (reference sequence). This CDR3 contains 15 residues. V shed 0 bases and J shed 7 bases, with 15 bases lying between them. The CDR3 DNA reads as TGTGCCAGCAGCCAAGATGTTGGGGTACAGGGTGGCTACACCTTC. Translating gives CASSQDVGVQGGYTF.

The V gene is TRBV7-3, the J gene TRBJ1-1; D uncertain. V was cut by 5 bases and J by 3 bases, with 10 bases left in between. Germline V gene data show CDR1 as SGHTA and CDR2 as FQGTGA. This CDR3 comprises 13 residues. The CDR3 reads CASSLNSYTEAFF. The CDR3 DNA follows: TGTGCCAGCAGCCTGAACAGTTACACTGAAGCTTTCTTT.

The rearrangement links TRBV20-1 to TRBJ1-1; D uncertain. The germline V gene encodes CDR1 DFQATT and CDR2 SNEGSKA (reference sequence). Between the trimmed V and J ends, which lost 4 bases and 10 bases, there was a span of 13 bases. The CDR3 extends over 11 amino acids. The CDR3 region has the DNA TGCAGTGCTAAGAAGGTAAGCGGAGCTTTCTTT. Protein: CSAKKVSGAFF.

The chain combines TRBV24-1 with TRBJ2-6, with D maybe TRBD1 (5 bases). The CDR3 runs to 20 residues. Looked up from germline, CDR1 is KGHDR and CDR2 is SFDVKD. V was trimmed by 2 bases and J by 0 bases, leaving 19 bases between them. This CDR3 is CATSDYRLDKGNSGANVLTF. The DNA for the CDR3 is TGTGCCACCAGTGATTATAGGCTCGACAAGGGGAACTCTGGGGCCAACGTCCTGACTTTC.

The chain uses TRBV11-2 and TRBJ2-5, with 14 bases that match TRBD2. Germline V CDR1 and CDR2: SGHAT, FQNNGV. CDR3 length equals 17 residues. Losses at the gene ends were 4 bases for V and 5 bases for J; bases not matched to a gene: 9. The CDR3: CASSSRLAGGPGETQYF. CDR3 DNA: TGTGCCAGCAGCTCGAGACTAGCGGGAGGGCCCGGGGAGACCCAGTACTTC. Full variable domain (missing parts from reference TRBV11-2 and TRBJ2-5): EAGVAQSPRYKIIEKRQSVAFWCNPISGHATLYWYQQILGQGPKLLIQFQNNGVVDDSQLPKDRFSAERLKGVDSTLKIQPAKLEDSAVYLCASSSRLAGGPGETQYFGPGTRLLVL.

V is TRBV11-2 and J is TRBJ2-1; 10 bases are a match to TRBD2. In germline, CDR1 is SGHAT, CDR2 FQNNGV. Trimming cost V 4 bases and J 4 bases; bases outside gene matches: 4. The CDR3 contains 15 residues. The CDR3 protein is CASSYLAGVYNEQFF. The CDR3 DNA is TGTGCCAGCAGCTATCTAGCGGGAGTTTACAATGAGCAGTTCTTC.

The J gene is TRBJ2-1, the V gene TRBV28; the match to TRBD2 covers 7 bases. Trimming took 2 bases from V and 5 from J; bases not matched to a gene: 12. CDR1 is MDHEN and CDR2 is SYDVKM in the germline V gene. The CDR3 consists of 17 residues. The CDR3 loop reads CASSLAVGRGYDNEQFF. CDR3 nucleotide sequence: TGTGCCAGCAGTTTAGCCGTTGGGAGGGGATACGACAATGAGCAGTTCTTC.

This clone was seen just once. This chain links TRBV9 with TRBJ2-1, with D possibly matching TRBD2 (6 bases). Germline V gene data show CDR1 as SGDLS and CDR2 as YYNGEE. The ends were cut back, 0 bases at V and 0 bases at J, with 7 bases in the middle. This CDR3 spans 15 amino acids. The CDR3 spells CASSVGTTSYNEQFF. CDR3 sequence (DNA): TGTGCCAGCAGCGTAGGGACTACCTCCTACAATGAGCAGTTCTTC.

V gene TRBV18 combines with J gene TRBJ1-2; D gene ambiguous. Per the germline V gene, CDR1 is KGHSH and CDR2 is LQKENI. V shed 1 base and J shed 2 bases, with 11 bases lying between them. This CDR3 region has 15 residues. The CDR3 loop reads CASSPLDFPNYGYTF. CDR3 in DNA: TGTGCCAGCTCACCACTGGACTTTCCAAACTATGGCTACACCTTC. Based on the CDR3 plus reference TRBV18 and TRBJ1-2, the full variable domain is NAGVMQNPRHLVRRRGQEARLRCSPMKGHSHVYWYRQLPEEGLKFMVYLQKENIIDESGMPKERFSAEFPKEGPSILRIQQVVRGDSAAYFCASSPLDFPNYGYTFGSGTRLTVV.

The rearrangement links TRBV28 to TRBJ2-1; no clear D gene. Germline V gene sequence: CDR1 MDHEN, CDR2 SYDVKM. The length of the CDR3 is 11 residues. The V gene lost 3 bases and the J gene lost 7 bases, with 4 bases spanning the gap. In DNA form, the CDR3 reads TGTGCCAGCAGTTTGCGGAATGAGCAGTTCTTC. It translates to CASSLRNEQFF.

This clone appeared a single time. The chain combines TRBV30 with TRBJ1-4; 10 bases are a match to TRBD1. Germline CDR1 GTSNPN, CDR2 SVGIG (reference sequence). The CDR3 consists of 15 residues. The junction had 4 bases not matched to a gene; V was cut back by 3 bases and J by 3 bases. CDR3 loop: CAWRTGGLSNEKLFF. The CDR3 nucleotides read TGTGCCTGGAGGACAGGGGGCTTATCTAATGAAAAACTGTTTTTT.

The genes are TRBV11-2 and TRBJ1-3, with TRBD1 as a possible D gene (6 bases). This CDR3 has 14 amino acids. Per the germline V gene, CDR1 is SGHAT and CDR2 is FQNNGV. The V gene lost 1 base and the J gene lost 4 bases, with 8 bases spanning the gap. CDR3 DNA: TGTGCCAGCAGCTTAGGGGGGCCGGGAAACACCATATATTTT. Protein product: CASSLGGPGNTIYF.

The V call is TRBV24-1, the J call TRBJ2-1; 7 bases line up with TRBD1. The CDR3 runs to 16 residues. CDR1 and CDR2 (germline): KGHDR, SFDVKD. With V trimmed by 2 bases and J by 2 bases, 5 bases remained unmatched. This chain's CDR3 is CATSDSVGGPYNEQFF. In nucleotides, the CDR3 is TGTGCCACCAGTGATTCAGTAGGGGGCCCCTACAATGAGCAGTTCTTC.

The rearrangement uses TRBV7-9 and TRBJ2-3, with a possible D match to TRBD1 (5 bases). Deletions cut 5 bases from V and 0 bases from J, with 12 bases between. Looked up from germline, CDR1 is SEHNR and CDR2 is FQNEAQ (reference sequence). The CDR3 contains 15 residues. In nucleotides, the CDR3 is TGTGCCAGCAGCCCACCCAGGGCTAGCACAGATACGCAGTATTTT. Protein sequence: CASSPPRASTDTQYF.

The genes are TRBV7-9 and TRBJ2-1; D gene uncertain. The CDR3 contains 11 residues. Trimming left V 2 bases short and J 11 bases short, with 7 bases between. Per the germline V gene, CDR1 is SEHNR and CDR2 is FQNEAQ (reference sequence). Here the CDR3 reads CASSLPSQQFF. CDR3 bases: TGTGCCAGCAGCTTACCGTCCCAGCAGTTCTTC. Looking up the rest from reference TRBV7-9 and TRBJ2-1 gives the full variable domain: DTGVSQNPRHKITKRGQNVTFRCDPISEHNRLYWYRQTLGQGPEFLTYFQNEAQLEKSRLLSDRFSAERPKGSFSTLEIQRTEQGDSAMYLCASSLPSQQFFGPGTRLTVL.

The chain employs TRBV29-1 and TRBJ2-3, with TRBD2 matching over 9 bases. The CDR3 totals 13 residues. CDR1 SQVTM and CDR2 ANQGSEA come from the germline V gene. After removal of 3 bases from V and 3 bases from J, the junction contained 1 base not matched to a gene. The CDR3 DNA is TGCAGCGTTGAGACTAGCGGAACAGATACGCAGTATTTT. This sequence encodes CSVETSGTDTQYF.

The chain joins TRBV28 to TRBJ2-3; 9 bases are a match to TRBD1. J was trimmed by 4 bases and V by 1 base; bases with no gene match: 3. CDR1 and CDR2 (germline): MDHEN, SYDVKM. CDR3 length: 15 residues. CDR3 residues: CASSLSDRGPDTQYF. DNA of the CDR3: TGTGCCAGCAGTTTATCGGACAGGGGCCCAGATACGCAGTATTTT.

The rearrangement uses TRBV12-3 or TRBV12-4 and TRBJ2-3, with TRBD2 as a possible D gene (5 bases). The CDR3 has 12 residues. Trimming left V 7 bases short and J 4 bases short, with 9 bases between. CDR3: CASTVGADTQYF. CDR3 nucleotides: TGTGCCAGCACCGTGGGAGCAGATACGCAGTATTTT.

The chain couples TRBV30 to TRBJ2-7; 7 bases line up with TRBD1. CDR1 is GTSNPN, CDR2 SVGIG, per germline (reference sequence). The V segment lost 0 bases and the J segment 6 bases; nucleotides outside the gene matches: 8. This CDR3 comprises 14 residues. The CDR3 sequence: CAWSVGTEISEQYF. In nucleotides, the CDR3 is TGTGCCTGGAGTGTCGGGACAGAGATCAGCGAGCAGTACTTC.

The V call is TRBV12-3 or TRBV12-4, the J call TRBJ1-5, with unresolved D. Trimming took off 7 bases at V and 5 bases at J, with 12 bases between the two ends. The CDR3 length is 13 residues. This CDR3 is CASNFGFDQPQHF. The DNA for the CDR3 is TGTGCCAGCAATTTCGGGTTCGATCAGCCCCAGCATTTT.

V is TRBV30 and J is TRBJ1-5, with D hard to call. V shed 2 bases and J shed 0 bases, with 14 bases lying between them. Germline CDR1 GTSNPN, CDR2 SVGIG (reference sequence). The length of the CDR3 is 16 residues. The CDR3 reads CAWSPKERSSNQPQHF. The CDR3 DNA sequence: TGTGCCTGGAGTCCGAAGGAGAGGAGTAGCAATCAGCCCCAGCATTTT. Combining the CDR3 with reference TRBV30 and TRBJ1-5 gives the whole variable domain SQTIHQWPATLVQPVGSPLSLECTVEGTSNPNLYWYRQAAGRGLQLLFYSVGIGQISSEVPQNLSASRPQDRQFILSSKKLLLSDSGFYLCAWSPKERSSNQPQHFGDGTRLSIL.